This TCR beta chain appears in the sequencing data of a study of blood T cell repertoires in COVID-19 (dated by TCRdb to the early 2020s). Looking at the study overall: The collaborator samples originated in the United States, Italy and Spain and spanned the acute and convalescent phases of COVID-19. The repertoires were released in a freely available public database meant as a resource for research on the immune response to SARS-CoV-2. Sample metadata almost always included a de-identified subject ID, COVID-19 status, age in years and sex. The samples were drawn from two sources: the first 160 participants of the ongoing ImmuneRACE study, and 1,000 to 1,500 subjects contributed by 6 global collaborators. Where available, HLA class I and class II types were taken from metadata supplied by the sample provider and were not determined by assay-based typing. The prospective study material was composed of cDNA or gDNA derived from T cells, B-cell-depleted T cells, or PBMCs. The dataset comprised deeply sampled blood TCRbeta repertoires from subjects exposed to, actively infected with, or recovered from COVID-19.

Participants in the prospective study were aged roughly 18 to 100 years, lived in 20 to 30 United States geographic areas, and enrolled through a virtual design. Cohort assignment in the prospective study relied on participant-reported clinical history from a screening survey and a study questionnaire. Recovered participants in ImmuneRACE Cohort 3 were defined by two consecutive negative NP/OP PCR tests, clearance by a healthcare professional, or resolution of symptoms. Mobile phlebotomists in the prospective study collected whole blood, serum and a nasopharyngeal or oropharyngeal swab from every participant. Participants in the prospective study had the option to provide additional blood draws and questionnaires over an approximately 2-month period. Prospective study blood samples were shipped either frozen or at room temperature before DNA extraction. V is cut back by 4 bases and J by 1 base, with 7 bases in the junction unmatched. From the cysteine up to the phenylalanine, the CDR3 has a length of 16 residues. Kept here is only the CDR3 DNA, which spans 48 bases and is read in frame from base 1. The germline V gene specifies SGHRS as CDR1 and YFSETQ as CDR2.

Details on this clone: What this receptor recognizes is not known. No base quality information exists; no much larger clone differs at one position.

TCRbeta CDR3 regions were amplified from genomic DNA using the immunoSEQ Assay, a bias-controlled multiplex PCR. For the original study's pipeline: The number of nucleated cells in each sample was estimated by amplification of reference gene primers within the assay. To quantify the absolute abundance of each unique TCRbeta CDR3 rearrangement, sequence reads were collapsed and filtered. For each sample, productive Simpson clonality was calculated as the square root of Simpson's diversity index over productive rearrangements. Held by TCRdb, this immuneACCESS table contains in-frame sequences only and omits some clones. Under half of the omission traces to an unresolved V gene where checked; the cause of the rest is unknown. That table supplies the V and J calls and clone size; D and trimming were determined from the DNA. This sample gives approximately 270,000 clones in total; under 90% of them show up just once. Under 2.5% of the sample goes to the ten largest clones.

What the authors observed across the whole study: The quantity of clinical and demographic metadata differed by source and by participant and was supplied without curation.

The sample was PBMCs or T cells enriched from blood (not recorded which). Recombination joined TRBV5-1 with TRBJ1-1; 10 central bases correspond to TRBD1. The TCR comes from a woman aged 55-69 years who had recovered from COVID-19. This receptor has the CDR3 CASSVFRTGGNTEAFF. The DNA sequence follows: TGCGCCAGCAGCGTATTCAGGACAGGGGGGAACACTGAAGCTTTCTTT.